A selection of T cell receptor beta chains follows, all from one sample in a study of T cell responses to AZD1222 COVID-19 vaccine. Libraries were prepared by immunoSEQ multiplex PCR; TCRdb keeps only in-frame clonotypes and omits some of them. The sample records approximately 50,000 clones, 75% to 90% being singletons. The specimen comprised peripheral blood, sampled on day 0 of MenACWY control vaccination. The receptors originated from an adult in good health. Each CDR3 is given with its conserved first and last residue. D genes are given only for firm matches. Size tells how often a clone was seen (once, few, many) or the class of an expanded clone, and some rows leave it out.

v_gene,j_gene,abundance,d_gene,CDR3nt,CDR3aa
TRBV10-2,TRBJ2-5,-,-,TGCGCCAGCAGTGAGGCCCAGTCAGTAGAGACCCAGTACTTC,CASSEAQSVETQYF
TRBV10-1,TRBJ2-7,-,TRBD1,TGCGCCAGCAGTGAGCGGGACAGAACCCTCTACGAGCAGTACTTC,CASSERDRTLYEQYF
TRBV29-1,TRBJ1-2,-,-,TGCAGCTTTTTAAATCTGGACAGAGGCTATGGCTACACCTTC,CSFLNLDRGYGYTF
TRBV7-6,TRBJ2-1,-,TRBD2,TGTGCCAGCAGCTTAGCCTCGGGACTAGCGGGAGGGCCCAATGAGCAGTTCTTC,CASSLASGLAGGPNEQFF
TRBV30,TRBJ1-1,-,TRBD1,TGTGCCGGAAAATTAGACAGGGGGGTCACTGAAGCTTTCTTT,CAGKLDRGVTEAFF
TRBV19,TRBJ2-1,-,TRBD2,TGTGCCAGTAGTATCTTACTAGCGACGGGAGGTTTAATTGACAATGAGCAGTTCTTC,CASSILLATGGLIDNEQFF
TRBV7-9,TRBJ2-1,-,TRBD2,TGTGCCAGCAGCCCGGGACTAGCGGGAGGAGGGGTAAATGAGCAGTTCTTC,CASSPGLAGGGVNEQFF
TRBV7-9,TRBJ2-3,-,-,TGTGCCAGCAGCTTAGTGGTAGATACGCAGTATTTT,CASSLVVDTQYF
TRBV18,TRBJ2-7,once,-,TGTGCCAGCTCACCTCTAGCGAAAACCTACGAGCAGTACTTC,CASSPLAKTYEQYF
TRBV5-1,TRBJ1-1,-,-,TGCGCCAGCAGCTTGGACAGGGCAGGGACTGAAGCTTTCTTT,CASSLDRAGTEAFF
TRBV5-4,TRBJ1-6,-,-,TGTGCCAGCAGCTTGGATGTCATTAGATCACCCCTCCACTTT,CASSLDVIRSPLHF
TRBV6-2/TRBV6-3,TRBJ2-4,-,TRBD2,TGTGCCAGCAGTGGGGGACTAGCGGGAAACATTCAGTACTTC,CASSGGLAGNIQYF
TRBV19,TRBJ1-2,-,TRBD1,TGTGCCAGTAGGTCGACAGGGTTAGGTAACTATGGCTACACCTTC,CASRSTGLGNYGYTF
TRBV7-9,TRBJ2-3,-,-,TGTGCCAGCAGCTCCAAGTGGCTTAGCGTAGCTAGCACAGATACGCAGTATTTT,CASSSKWLSVASTDTQYF
TRBV11-2,TRBJ2-7,once,-,TGTGCCAGCAGCTTTGGCAGGGGCGACGAGCAGTACTTC,CASSFGRGDEQYF
TRBV7-9,TRBJ2-3,-,TRBD2,TGTGCCAGCAGCTCCGGGACTAGCGTTTCAGATACGCAGTATTTT,CASSSGTSVSDTQYF
TRBV4-2,TRBJ2-5,-,-,TGTGCCAGCAGCCAAGATGGCACAGGGACCCAAGAGACCCAGTACTTC,CASSQDGTGTQETQYF
TRBV7-8,TRBJ2-5,-,-,TGTGCCAGCAGCCACCGGGGGACCCAGTACTTC,CASSHRGTQYF
TRBV9,TRBJ1-2,-,-,TGTGCCAGCGGCGCAGTCCAGCGCTACACCTTC,CASGAVQRYTF
TRBV28,TRBJ1-1,-,-,TGTGCCAGCATCCTTTCCGCAGGGGTGACTGAAGCTTTCTTT,CASILSAGVTEAFF
TRBV5-4,TRBJ2-1,-,TRBD2,TGTGCCAGCAGCCAAAGCGGGACCCTCAATGAGCAGTTCTTC,CASSQSGTLNEQFF
TRBV30,TRBJ2-7,-,-,TGTGCCTGGGAGGGGGGGAGACGGGACTCCTACGAGCAGTACTTC,CAWEGGRRDSYEQYF
TRBV12-2,TRBJ2-1,-,-,TGTGCAAGTCGCTTAGCGTCGGGACTAGCATGCAATGAGCAGTTCTTC,CASRLASGLACNEQFF
TRBV20-1,TRBJ1-2,-,-,TGCAGTGCTAGTAAAGGGCCCTATGGCTACACCTTC,CSASKGPYGYTF
TRBV20-1,TRBJ2-7,-,-,TGCAGTGCTAGAGCCCCCTACGAGCAGTACTTC,CSARAPYEQYF
TRBV5-4,TRBJ2-1,-,-,TGTGCCAGCAGCTTGGCCTGGGGGGGCGCAGGTAATGAGCAGTTCTTC,CASSLAWGGAGNEQFF
TRBV4-1,TRBJ1-2,-,TRBD1,TGCGCCAGCAGCCAAGAGGGTGAGGGGGCTGGCTATGGCTACACCTTC,CASSQEGEGAGYGYTF
TRBV28,TRBJ1-2,-,-,TGTGCCAGCAGTTTGTTAGACAGCTTTACACTCGATGGCTACACCTTC,CASSLLDSFTLDGYTF
TRBV24-1,TRBJ2-3,-,-,TGTGCCACCGGGACTGGCACAGATACGCAGTATTTT,CATGTGTDTQYF
TRBV4-3,TRBJ2-7,-,-,TGCGCCAGCAGCCAAGATTTGGAGAAAGCCTACGAGCAGTACTTC,CASSQDLEKAYEQYF
TRBV30,TRBJ2-3,-,-,TGTGCCTGGAACCCCATCTCGAGTTATACGCAGTATTTT,CAWNPISSYTQYF
TRBV10-1,TRBJ2-1,-,TRBD2,TGCGCCAGCAGTGAGTTGCCGGTAGCGGGAGGTTACAATGAGCAGTTCTTC,CASSELPVAGGYNEQFF
TRBV6-5,TRBJ1-2,-,TRBD1,TGTGCCAGCAGAGGACAGGCTGTTCTCTATGGCTACACCTTC,CASRGQAVLYGYTF
TRBV10-1,TRBJ2-1,-,TRBD2,TGCGCCAGCAGTGAGTCAGGGCTAGCGGGAAACAATGAGCAGTTCTTC,CASSESGLAGNNEQFF
TRBV28,TRBJ2-3,-,TRBD1,TGTGCCAGCAGTTCTGGCCGGGACAGCTCCACAGATACGCAGTATTTT,CASSSGRDSSTDTQYF
TRBV28,TRBJ2-1,-,-,TGTGCCAGCAGCCCTATCGAGCATGAGCAGTTCTTC,CASSPIEHEQFF
TRBV28,TRBJ2-3,-,TRBD2,TGTGCCAGCAGTTGGGCGGGAGACGGCACAGATACGCAGTATTTT,CASSWAGDGTDTQYF
TRBV29-1,TRBJ2-1,-,-,TGCAGCGTTTTGGGACTGGGGTACAATGAGCAGTTCTTC,CSVLGLGYNEQFF
TRBV18,TRBJ2-1,once,-,TGTGCCAGCTCACCACCCTTGGAGGTGAGGGAGCAGTTCTTC,CASSPPLEVREQFF
TRBV4-3,TRBJ2-7,-,-,TGCGCCAGCAGCCAAGAAAGGGTTTCCTACGAGCAGTACTTC,CASSQERVSYEQYF
TRBV29-1,TRBJ1-2,few,TRBD1,TGCAGCGGCCGGACAGGGCGAGGCTACACCTTC,CSGRTGRGYTF
TRBV9,TRBJ1-1,-,-,TGTGCCAGCAGCGTAGTAAGGGGACGGAACACTGAAGCTTTCTTT,CASSVVRGRNTEAFF
TRBV5-6,TRBJ1-3,-,-,TGTGCCAGCAGCGTACTTCAGGGCCTCTCTGGAAACACCATATATTTT,CASSVLQGLSGNTIYF
TRBV4-3,TRBJ2-5,once,-,TGCGCCAGCAGCCAAGATGCCGCTACAGGGCGAAGGGACCAGTACTTC,CASSQDAATGRRDQYF
TRBV11-2,TRBJ1-2,-,-,TGTGCCAGCAGCCCACAAACGCGTGGTGGCTACACCTTC,CASSPQTRGGYTF
TRBV5-1,TRBJ2-5,-,-,TGCGCCAGCAGCTTGGCTGTAGGGCACCAAGAGACCCAGTACTTC,CASSLAVGHQETQYF